This T cell receptor beta chain was observed in a study of OX40 agonist ivuxolimab in advanced cancers. Concerning the study at large: The costimulatory receptor OX40 (CD134) was targeted by ivuxolimab, a fully human IgG2 agonistic monoclonal antibody. Partial responses were achieved by three dose-escalation patients, of whom one had hepatocellular carcinoma and two had cutaneous melanoma. Intravenous ivuxolimab was administered to patients every 2 weeks at six dose levels: 0.01, 0.1, 0.3, 1.5, 3 and 10 mg/kg. Of the 50 to 55 dose-escalation patients, hepatocellular carcinoma was present in about 20, melanoma in roughly 15, renal cell carcinoma in 9 and head and neck cancer in 9. Patients were allowed to have had prior anti-PD-1, anti-PD-L1 or anti-CTLA-4 therapy, and approximately 39% of the dose-escalation patients had been treated with checkpoint inhibitors. In the dose-escalation cohort, 82.7% of patients were male, and the mean age was approximately 55 years, with a range of 23 to 79. The paper covers the monotherapy dose-escalation part of the phase I ivuxolimab trial, which included N of about 50 patients. Peripheral TCRbeta sequencing was intended to test whether TCR sequence diversity was altered and clonal T-cell expansion was caused by ivuxolimab.

Deletion took 8 bases off V and 3 bases off J, with a span of 7 bases between the germline ends. The germline V gene (reference sequence) specifies MNHNY as CDR1 and SVGAGI as CDR2. Counted from cysteine to phenylalanine, this CDR3 has 11 amino acids. CDR3 DNA is the only sequence kept; it has 33 bases, read in frame from the first base. The trial excluded patients who had a history of autoimmune disease or were on systemic immunosuppression. In every dose cohort, peripheral blood was drawn for TCR sequencing at baseline, cycle 4 day 1, and cycle 7 day 1. Samples came from an open-label, multicenter, first-in-human phase I dose-escalation trial of ivuxolimab. Adults with locally advanced or metastatic head and neck squamous cell, hepatocellular, melanoma or renal cell carcinoma were enrolled in the trial. CD4+ and CD8+ T cells were sorted separately from peripheral blood before TCR sequencing. Points on this clone: The clone's antigen remains unknown. No base quality information exists; no much larger clone differs at one position.

Beyond this particular receptor, the publication reports: Low levels of normalized T-cell clonal expansion were also seen in some nonresponding patients. After ivuxolimab, expanded clones were on average more numerous among CD8+ T cells than among CD4+ T cells. The antigen specificity of the clonally expanded peripheral T cells was not determined. At doses from 0.1 to 3.0 mg/kg, clonal expansion was seen in both CD4+ and CD8+ blood T cells between baseline and week 6. Partial responders in the 0.1-3.0 mg/kg groups had among the lowest normalized peripheral clonal expansion, especially among CD8+ T cells.

To sequence the TCRbeta CDR3 region, genomic DNA was isolated from the sorted cells. TCRbeta CDR3 regions were sequenced using the immunoSEQ Assay. Held by TCRdb, this immuneACCESS table contains in-frame sequences only and omits some clones. Under half of the omission traces to an unresolved V gene where checked; the cause of the rest is unknown. Here the sample has about 89,000 clones; about nine tenths occur a single time. 0.71% of the sample is in the top ten clones. The material was CD4+ or CD8+ T cells sorted from blood, obtained in a trial of the OX40 agonist ivuxolimab. Recombination joined TRBV6-6 with TRBJ1-2; no D gene can be assigned with confidence. The source is an adult with an advanced solid tumor such as melanoma, head and neck, liver or kidney cancer. At the DNA level, the sequence is TGTGCCAGCGCCGCTGACTATGGCTACACCTTC. It codes for CASAADYGYTF.